This T cell receptor (beta chain) was identified during a study of T cell responses to AZD1222 COVID-19 vaccine. Study results and caveats: White British donors predominated, females outnumbered males, and clonal diversity was possibly underestimated.

To note about this clone: The antigen is not known.

The V end lost 0 bases, the J end lost 0 bases, and 9 bases lay between the germline ends. This CDR3 comprises 16 residues. The germline V gene has CDR1 SGHVS and CDR2 FQNEAQ. Generated by immunoSEQ multiplex PCR, the TCRdb table keeps only in-frame clones and is missing some. This table has approximately 65,000 clones, roughly 70% appearing once. The sequenced sample was peripheral blood, obtained on day 0 of AZD1222 vaccination. V is TRBV7-8 and J is TRBJ2-1; D unresolved. This clonotype was obtained from an adult in good health. CDR3 coding DNA: TGTGCCAGCAGCTTAGCGCTTGAGAGCTCCTACAATGAGCAGTTCTTC. Translated: CASSLALESSYNEQFF.